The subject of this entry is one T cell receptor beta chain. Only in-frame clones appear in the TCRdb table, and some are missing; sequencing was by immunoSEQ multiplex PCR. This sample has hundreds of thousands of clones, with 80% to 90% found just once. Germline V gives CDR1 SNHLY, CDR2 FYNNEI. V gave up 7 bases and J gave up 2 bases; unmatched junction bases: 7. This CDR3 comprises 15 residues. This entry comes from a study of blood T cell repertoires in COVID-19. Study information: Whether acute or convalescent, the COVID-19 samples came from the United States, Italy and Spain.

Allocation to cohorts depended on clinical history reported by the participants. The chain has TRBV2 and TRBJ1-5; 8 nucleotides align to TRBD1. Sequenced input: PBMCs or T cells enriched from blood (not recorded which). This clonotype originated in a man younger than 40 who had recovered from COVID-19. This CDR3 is CASTQGAQGNQPQHF. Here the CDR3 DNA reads TGTGCCAGCACCCAGGGGGCGCAGGGCAATCAGCCCCAGCATTTT.